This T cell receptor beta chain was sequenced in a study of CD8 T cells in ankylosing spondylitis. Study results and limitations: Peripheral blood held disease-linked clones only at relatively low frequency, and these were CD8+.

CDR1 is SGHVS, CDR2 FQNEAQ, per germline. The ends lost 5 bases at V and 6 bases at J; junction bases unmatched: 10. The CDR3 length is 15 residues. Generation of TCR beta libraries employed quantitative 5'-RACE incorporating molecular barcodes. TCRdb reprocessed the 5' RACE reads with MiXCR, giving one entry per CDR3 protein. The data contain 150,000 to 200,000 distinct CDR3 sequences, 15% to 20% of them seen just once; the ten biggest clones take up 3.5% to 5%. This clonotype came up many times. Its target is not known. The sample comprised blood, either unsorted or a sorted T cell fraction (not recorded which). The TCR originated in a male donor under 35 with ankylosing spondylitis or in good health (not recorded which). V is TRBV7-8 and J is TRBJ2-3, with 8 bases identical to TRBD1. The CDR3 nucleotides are TGTGCCAGCAGCGAGCCTACAGGGGGAATCGATACGCAGTATTTT. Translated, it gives CASSEPTGGIDTQYF.